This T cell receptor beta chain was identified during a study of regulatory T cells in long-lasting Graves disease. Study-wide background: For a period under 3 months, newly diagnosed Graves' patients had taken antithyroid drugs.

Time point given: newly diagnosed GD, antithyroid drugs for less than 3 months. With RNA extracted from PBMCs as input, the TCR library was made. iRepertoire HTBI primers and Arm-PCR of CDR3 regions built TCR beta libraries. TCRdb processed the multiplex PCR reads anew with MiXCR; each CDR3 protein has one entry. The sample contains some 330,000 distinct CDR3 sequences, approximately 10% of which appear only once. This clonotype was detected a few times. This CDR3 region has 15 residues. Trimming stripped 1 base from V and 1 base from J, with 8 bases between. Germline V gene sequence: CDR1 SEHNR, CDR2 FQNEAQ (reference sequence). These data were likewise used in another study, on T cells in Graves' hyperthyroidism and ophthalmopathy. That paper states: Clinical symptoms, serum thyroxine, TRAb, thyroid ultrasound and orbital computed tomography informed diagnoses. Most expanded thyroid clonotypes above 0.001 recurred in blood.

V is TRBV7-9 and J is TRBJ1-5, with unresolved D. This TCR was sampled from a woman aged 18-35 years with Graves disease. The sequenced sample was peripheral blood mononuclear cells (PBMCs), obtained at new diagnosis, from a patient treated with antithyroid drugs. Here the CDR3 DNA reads TGTGCCAGCAGCTTAGGAGGGAGAAGCAATCAGCCCCAGCATTTT. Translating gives CASSLGGRSNQPQHF.